This TCR beta chain stems from a study of cytomegalovirus exposure and HLA in healthy donors. Germline V gene data show CDR1 as KGHSH and CDR2 as LQKENI. V dropped 0 bases and J dropped 5 bases, with 7 bases sitting between them. The CDR3 totals 13 residues. Amplification used 60 Vbeta primers and 13 Jbeta primers. Sequencing used immunoSEQ multiplex PCR; TCRdb keeps in-frame clones, though not all of them. The data contain about 160,000 clones, 75% to 85% of them singletons. The rearrangement uses TRBV18 and TRBJ2-5; no firm D call. The TCR sequence derives from a man aged 30-40 years in good health and CMV-seronegative. The specimen was PBMCs. This CDR3 is CASSPPMSETQYF. The CDR3 DNA is TGTGCCAGCTCACCACCGATGAGCGAGACCCAGTACTTC. The variable domain in full, completed from reference TRBV18 and TRBJ2-5, reads NAGVMQNPRHLVRRRGQEARLRCSPMKGHSHVYWYRQLPEEGLKFMVYLQKENIIDESGMPKERFSAEFPKEGPSILRIQQVVRGDSAAYFCASSPPMSETQYFGPGTRLLVL.